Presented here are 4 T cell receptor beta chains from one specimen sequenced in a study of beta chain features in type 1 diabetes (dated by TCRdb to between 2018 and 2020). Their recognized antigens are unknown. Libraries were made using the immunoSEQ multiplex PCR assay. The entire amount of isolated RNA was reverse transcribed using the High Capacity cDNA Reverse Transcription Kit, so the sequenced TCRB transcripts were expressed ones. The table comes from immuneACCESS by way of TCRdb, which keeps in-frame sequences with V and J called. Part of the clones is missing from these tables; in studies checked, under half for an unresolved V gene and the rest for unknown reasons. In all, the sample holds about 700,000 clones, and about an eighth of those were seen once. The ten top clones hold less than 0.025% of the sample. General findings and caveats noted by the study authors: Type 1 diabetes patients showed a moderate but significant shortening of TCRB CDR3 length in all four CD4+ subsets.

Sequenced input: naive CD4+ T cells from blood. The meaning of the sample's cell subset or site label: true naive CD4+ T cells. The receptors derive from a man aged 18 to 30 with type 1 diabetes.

CDR3 amino acids: CASSSGALNTEAFF. The CDR3 DNA is TGTGCCAGCAGCTCCGGGGCATTGAACACTGAAGCTTTCTTT. The genes are TRBV27 and TRBJ1-1; possibly TRBD1 for D (5 bases). The CDR3 is 14 amino acids. V gave up 6 bases and J gave up 0 bases, with 11 bases separating them. From germline, CDR1 is MNHEY and CDR2 SMNVEV (reference sequence).

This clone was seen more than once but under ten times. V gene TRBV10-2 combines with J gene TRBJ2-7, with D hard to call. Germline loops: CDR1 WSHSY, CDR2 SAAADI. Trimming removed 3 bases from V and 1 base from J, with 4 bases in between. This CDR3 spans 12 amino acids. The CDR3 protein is CASSDSSYEQYF. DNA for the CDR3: TGCGCCAGCAGTGACAGTTCCTACGAGCAGTACTTC.

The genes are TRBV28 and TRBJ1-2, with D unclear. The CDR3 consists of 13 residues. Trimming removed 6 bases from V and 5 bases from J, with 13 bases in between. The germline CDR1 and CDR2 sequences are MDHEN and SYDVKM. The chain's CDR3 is CASRFPTSYGYTF. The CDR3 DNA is TGTGCCAGCAGATTCCCCACCTCATATGGCTACACCTTC.

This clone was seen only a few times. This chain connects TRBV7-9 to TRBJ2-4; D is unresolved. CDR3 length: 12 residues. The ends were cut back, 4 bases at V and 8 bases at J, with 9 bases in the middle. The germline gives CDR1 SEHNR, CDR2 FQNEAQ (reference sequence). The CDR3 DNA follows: TGTGCCAGCAGCTGGACGTCGGACATTCAGTACTTC. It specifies CASSWTSDIQYF.